These 18 T cell receptor beta chains share one sample of origin, sequenced in a study of OX40 agonist ivuxolimab in advanced cancers. The assay was immunoSEQ multiplex PCR, and TCRdb's table has in-frame clones only and misses some. Among 20,000 to 25,000 clones listed, around 80% were seen once. The specimen comprised CD4+ or CD8+ T cells sorted from blood, sampled in a trial of the OX40 agonist ivuxolimab. These receptors all come from an adult with an advanced solid tumor such as melanoma, head and neck, liver or kidney cancer.

This chain joins TRBV6-6 and TRBJ1-3; no reliable D call. The V gene lost 2 bases and the J gene lost 0 bases, with 11 bases spanning the gap. The CDR3 extends over 16 amino acids. The germline gives CDR1 MNHNY, CDR2 SVGAGI (reference sequence). CDR3 region: CASSYGRGISGNTIYF. In DNA, the CDR3 is TGTGCCAGCAGTTACGGACGGGGAATCTCTGGAAACACCATATATTTT.

The chain joins TRBV9 to TRBJ1-2; D not certain. V was pared by 0 bases and J by 0 bases, with 12 bases between. In germline, CDR1 is SGDLS, CDR2 YYNGEE. The CDR3 sequence is 16 residues long. DNA of the CDR3: TGTGCCAGCAGCGTAGGGGCAGGCGGAACTAACTATGGCTACACCTTC. Protein product: CASSVGAGGTNYGYTF.

CDR3 DNA sequence: TGTGCCAGCAGCTTGCCCGTTCCGGACAGCCCTTACGAGCAGTACTTC. Encoded protein: CASSLPVPDSPYEQYF. The chain couples TRBV5-6 to TRBJ2-7; tentatively, D is TRBD1 (6 bases). V was trimmed by 1 base and J by 4 bases, leaving 18 bases between them. This CDR3 region has 16 residues. Germline CDR1 reads SGHDT; CDR2 reads YYEEEE.

V usage is TRBV5-1 and J usage is TRBJ1-2; D not resolved. Germline CDR1 and CDR2: SGHRS and YFSETQ. The CDR3 loop spans 16 amino acids. Trimming stripped 0 bases from V and 4 bases from J, with 16 bases between. The CDR3 sequence: CASSLAGQTHSYGYTF. The CDR3 nucleotides are TGCGCCAGCAGCTTGGCCGGCCAGACCCATTCCTATGGCTACACCTTC.

The chain's CDR3 is CASSADLGNTIYF. CDR3 DNA: TGTGCCAGCAGCGCCGATCTTGGAAACACCATATATTTT. This sequence joins TRBV9 and TRBJ1-3, with D unresolved. CDR1 SGDLS and CDR2 YYNGEE come from the germline V gene. CDR3 length: 13 residues. The V gene lost 3 bases and the J gene lost 3 bases, with 7 bases spanning the gap.

Concerning this clone itself: This may be a read error: a much more frequent sequence differs by one nucleotide. Other DNA sequences in the same sample also yield this CDR3. The V call is TRBV2, the J call TRBJ2-1, with 11 bases aligning to TRBD2. This CDR3 spans 17 amino acids. J gave up 9 bases and V 3 bases, and 13 bases lay outside the gene matches. Germline CDR1 reads SNHLY; CDR2 reads FYNNEI. The CDR3 loop is CASSDEGSGGAGAEQFF. The CDR3 DNA is TGTGCCAGCAGTGATGAAGGTAGCGGGGGGGCGGGGGCTGAGCAGTTCTTC.

By share, this clone ranks as medium-sized. The rearrangement links TRBV5-6 to TRBJ2-2; D remains ambiguous. Trimming pared 5 bases from V and 7 bases from J, leaving 15 bases between. CDR3 size: 14 residues. Germline values: CDR1 SGHDT, CDR2 YYEEEE. The CDR3 nucleotides are TGTGCCAGCAGGTCTCGTGGGGATGGCGGGGAGCTGTTTTTT. Residues: CASRSRGDGGELFF.

The chain recombines TRBV19 with TRBJ1-1; D is unresolved. V dropped 6 bases and J dropped 0 bases, with 8 bases sitting between them. The CDR3 contains 13 residues. Looked up from germline, CDR1 is LNHDA and CDR2 is SQIVND (reference sequence). Here the CDR3 DNA reads TGTGCCAGTAGGGCCAACATGAACACTGAAGCTTTCTTT. This sequence encodes CASRANMNTEAFF. Filled out from reference TRBV19 and TRBJ1-1, the complete variable domain reads DGGITQSPKYLFRKEGQNVTLSCEQNLNHDAMYWYRQDPGQGLRLIYYSQIVNDFQKGDIAEGYSVSREKKESFPLTVTSAQKNPTAFYLCASRANMNTEAFFGQGTRLTVV.

The CDR3 DNA is TGTGCCAGCAGTTACCCCCGGACCGGGTCGTTTGGCTACACCTTC. It is translated as CASSYPRTGSFGYTF. This chain joins TRBV6-6 and TRBJ1-2; D not resolved. The CDR3 contains 15 residues. Germline V gene lookup returns CDR1 MNHNY and CDR2 SVGAGI (reference sequence). V was clipped by 2 bases and J by 7 bases, with 17 bases between them.

The V call is TRBV10-3, the J call TRBJ1-4, with D possibly matching TRBD1 (5 bases). Germline CDR1 ENHRY, CDR2 SYGVKD. The CDR3 sequence is 14 residues long. Trimming removed 2 bases at V and 7 bases at J, with 11 bases between. The CDR3 loop reads CAISEGGGGEKLFF. The CDR3 DNA follows: TGTGCCATCAGTGAGGGGGGTGGAGGTGAAAAACTGTTTTTT.

This clone is labeled as medium-sized. The chain combines TRBV5-4 with TRBJ2-7; D remains ambiguous. Germline CDR1 reads SGHNT; CDR2 reads YYREEE (reference sequence). CDR3 length: 14 amino acids. V lost 4 bases, J lost 0 bases, and 11 bases lay in between. Written as DNA, the CDR3 is TGTGCCAGCAGCCCTAAAACCAGCTCCTACGAGCAGTACTTC. Protein: CASSPKTSSYEQYF.

The chain combines TRBV27 with TRBJ2-3; 10 bases fit TRBD1. CDR3 size: 16 residues. CDR1 is MNHEY and CDR2 is SMNVEV in the germline V gene (reference sequence). With 8 bases clipped from V and 1 base from J, the junction kept 9 bases outside the gene matches. The DNA of the CDR3 is TGTGCCAGCTACGGGACAGGGGCCTTGCGCACAGATACGCAGTATTTT. Its translation is CASYGTGALRTDTQYF.

This chain connects TRBV7-9 to TRBJ1-4, with TRBD1 matching over 10 bases. V was pared by 3 bases and J by 7 bases, with 11 bases of the junction left unmatched. The CDR3 sequence is 17 residues long. Germline loops: CDR1 SEHNR, CDR2 FQNEAQ (reference sequence). CDR3 bases: TGTGCCAGCAGCTTCAAAGGACAGGGGGGCCGGGGTGAAAAACTGTTTTTT. This translates into CASSFKGQGGRGEKLFF.

The V gene is TRBV19, the J gene TRBJ1-4; 8 bases fit TRBD1. The CDR3 has 18 amino acids. CDR1 and CDR2 (germline): LNHDA, SQIVND (reference sequence). J gave up 0 bases and V 5 bases, and 11 bases lay outside the gene matches. DNA for the CDR3: TGTGCCAGTAGTTTCAGCCGGGACAGGCTTCCAACTAATGAAAAACTGTTTTTT. It encodes CASSFSRDRLPTNEKLFF.

The chain couples TRBV19 to TRBJ2-2, with D possibly matching TRBD2 (5 bases). The V end lost 7 bases, the J end lost 6 bases, and 9 bases lay between the germline ends. In germline, CDR1 is LNHDA, CDR2 SQIVND (reference sequence). CDR3 length equals 12 residues. The CDR3 DNA sequence: TGTGCCAGTAAGCGGTACGCCGGGGAGCTGTTTTTT. It yields the protein CASKRYAGELFF.

Here the CDR3 DNA reads TGCGCCAGCAGTGCAACCGGGACAGGGGGTTTGAACACTGAAGCTTTCTTT. Protein: CASSATGTGGLNTEAFF. The chain carries TRBV10-2 and TRBJ1-1; the match to TRBD1 covers 11 bases. Germline V gene lookup returns CDR1 WSHSY and CDR2 SAAADI. V was clipped by 4 bases and J by 0 bases; unmatched bases: 7. This CDR3 has 17 amino acids.

This clone was seen a single time. This rearrangement joins TRBV28 to TRBJ1-2, with 9 nucleotides matching TRBD1. After removal of 5 bases from V and 7 bases from J, the junction contained 5 bases not matched to a gene. The CDR3 consists of 13 residues. The germline gives CDR1 MDHEN, CDR2 SYDVKM. The CDR3, as DNA: TGTGCCAGCAGTCTGGACAGGGGAGGTGGCTACACCTTC. It codes for CASSLDRGGGYTF.

This chain uses TRBV5-5 with TRBJ2-7; TRBD1 matches 7 bases. Germline CDR1 is SGHKS and CDR2 is YYEKEE (reference sequence). The V gene end was trimmed by 4 bases and the J gene end by 0 bases; junction bases not matched to a gene: 4. CDR3 length: 14 residues. In DNA form, the CDR3 reads TGTGCCAGCAGCCTATGGGACAGCTCCTACGAGCAGTACTTC. Translated: CASSLWDSSYEQYF.